This TCR beta chain was documented in a study of T cell changes during pregnancy in multiple sclerosis (dated by TCRdb to about 2019). General notes on the study: Changes in the T cell repertoire over the course of pregnancy were examined in this study in women with multiple sclerosis.

Library preparation was by the immunoSEQ multiplex PCR assay. This is the immuneACCESS table as TCRdb keeps it, with only in-frame sequences that have V and J called. A part of the clones is gone; compared with another copy, unresolved V genes explain less than half, and the rest is unexplained. For this sample the table gives 60,000 to 90,000 clones, of which roughly nine tenths were detected only once. Clones ranked in the top ten supply 1.6% of the sample. To note about this clone: Its recognized antigen is unknown. No base quality information exists; no much larger clone differs at one position.

Via the germline V gene, CDR1 is SGDLS and CDR2 YYNGEE. The cysteine opens and the phenylalanine closes a CDR3 of 13 amino acids. Only CDR3 DNA remains: 39 bases, in frame from the first base. V drops 0 bases and J drops 1 base, leaving 4 bases in between. The starting material was peripheral blood, obtained in the first trimester of pregnancy. Recombination joined TRBV9 with TRBJ1-1; the D gene is not confidently resolved. The clonotype originates from a female donor in good health, enrolled as a control in a pregnancy study. The nucleotide sequence reads as follows: TGTGCCAGCAGCGTAGGTCGGAACACTGAAGCTTTCTTT. Translated, this gives CASSVGRNTEAFF.